This TCR beta chain was identified in a study of OX40 agonist ivuxolimab in advanced cancers. J was trimmed by 13 bases and V by 6 bases; bases with no gene match: 9. CDR1 and CDR2 from the germline V gene are MNHEY and SVGAGI. There are 13 residues in the CDR3. Method: immunoSEQ multiplex PCR; TCRdb's copy keeps in-frame clones and lacks some. The sample lists roughly 100,000 clones; 90% were seen once. Sequencing was performed on CD4+ or CD8+ T cells sorted from blood, taken in a trial of the OX40 agonist ivuxolimab. This chain joins TRBV6-5 and TRBJ2-6, with 7 bases fitting TRBD1. The TCR originated in an adult with an advanced solid tumor such as melanoma, head and neck, liver or kidney cancer. The DNA of the CDR3 is TGTGCCAGCAGGCTACGACAGGGCGAGGTCCTGACTTTC. As protein: CASRLRQGEVLTF.